This note documents a single T cell receptor (beta chain) sequence. This clone appeared a single time. The antigen it binds to is not known. The input lacks base qualities; no much larger clone sits a single base away. Taken from cysteine to phenylalanine, the CDR3 has 16 residues. Left in the record is the CDR3 DNA by itself, 48 bases read in frame from the first base. Relative to germline, V is 5 bases shorter and J is 0 bases shorter, with 17 bases between their ends. For CDR1 and CDR2, the germline V gene (reference sequence) lists LNHDA and SQIVND. This sample is part of a study of PD-L1 blockade in urothelial cancer (dated by TCRdb to about 2017). Background on the whole study: All patients started therapy at some point between 2014 and 2016 and received atezolizumab 1,200 mg intravenously every 3 weeks. Patients had an ECOG performance status of 0 or 1 and had received between 0 and 3 prior chemotherapy regimens. Durable clinical benefit was achieved by nine patients but not by the remaining 20. Pretreatment blood TCR-seq was available for about 27 patients, at least one posttreatment blood collection was obtained for 24 patients, and tumor TCR-seq was available for 24 patients. Durable clinical benefit was defined as a progression-free survival longer than 6 months, and TCR features were additionally tested against progression-free survival and overall survival. TCR sequencing covered pretreatment tumor samples and matched, serially collected peripheral blood taken before and after atezolizumab treatment. Blood samples gave median yields of about 140,000 T cells and over 80,000 unique TCRs, along with a median clonality of approximately 0.08. About 85% of the roughly 29 patients were identified as males with urothelial cancer of bladder origin, and a prior smoking history was reported by 18 of 29 patients. Blood samples were analyzed at two time points: 3 weeks after treatment start (second dose) and 6 weeks after treatment start. The study was an exploratory multi-omic analysis of somatic, immune and clinical correlates of response to PD-L1 blockade with atezolizumab in urothelial cancer. In the same patients who had TCR sequencing, pretreatment tumors also underwent whole exome sequencing and RNA sequencing. Points the paper makes about the study in general: Because the sample size was small (n ≈ 28) and many of the analyses were exploratory, the results are meant to be hypothesis-generating. A pretreatment peripheral blood TCR clonality below the median was linked to improved progression-free and overall survival. At 3 weeks after the start of treatment, tumor-associated TCR clones in peripheral blood had expanded more in patients with durable benefit (n ≈ 22, p = 0.022).

Synthetic TCR analog templates were spiked into each PCR so that absolute template abundance could be estimated from read counts. The immunoSEQ assay used bias-controlled V and J gene primers to amplify TCRbeta CDR3 regions from genomic DNA. Sequencing of rearranged TCRbeta segments was performed at approximately 20X coverage. In the authors' own workflow: Clustering was used to correct sequencing errors, and CDR3s were annotated against IMGT to assign V, D and J genes. Downstream analyses used only productive TCRbeta rearrangements, leaving out any out-of-frame or stop-codon sequences. To compute clonality, Shannon entropy was normalized by the log of the number of unique productive sequences and then subtracted from one. Fisher's exact test with Benjamini-Hochberg correction, using a cutoff of adjusted p below 0.01, was how clones that differed between time points or between blood and tumor were identified. What TCRdb holds here is the immuneACCESS table cut down to in-frame rearrangements. Part of the clones is not present; checked against another copy, under half of the missing clones reflect an unresolved V gene, and the others are unexplained. V, J and clone size reflect that table, while D and trimming were determined from the DNA. Present in this sample are tens of thousands of clones, around 87% of which were seen just once. The ten largest make up roughly 5.7% of the sample.

A total of under 30 patients with locally advanced or metastatic urothelial carcinoma, treated at Memorial Sloan Kettering on a trial protocol, made up the cohort. Peripheral blood mononuclear cells were collected pretreatment and during treatment, with between 1 and 8 total time points obtained per patient. The Qiagen DNeasy Blood extraction kit was used to purify genomic DNA from total PBMCs and from tumor samples. Collected pretreatment and during treatment, PBMCs were isolated and stored as previously described. The V gene is TRBV19 and the J gene is TRBJ2-7, and perhaps TRBD2 as D gene, on 5 matching bases. This clonotype originated in a woman in her seventies with urothelial cancer. The sample here was PBMCs, taken around atezolizumab (anti-PD-L1) treatment. The nucleotide sequence reads TGTGCCAGTAGTCCCTACGCCGGGGATAGCTCCTACGAGCAGTACTTC. It codes for CASSPYAGDSSYEQYF.